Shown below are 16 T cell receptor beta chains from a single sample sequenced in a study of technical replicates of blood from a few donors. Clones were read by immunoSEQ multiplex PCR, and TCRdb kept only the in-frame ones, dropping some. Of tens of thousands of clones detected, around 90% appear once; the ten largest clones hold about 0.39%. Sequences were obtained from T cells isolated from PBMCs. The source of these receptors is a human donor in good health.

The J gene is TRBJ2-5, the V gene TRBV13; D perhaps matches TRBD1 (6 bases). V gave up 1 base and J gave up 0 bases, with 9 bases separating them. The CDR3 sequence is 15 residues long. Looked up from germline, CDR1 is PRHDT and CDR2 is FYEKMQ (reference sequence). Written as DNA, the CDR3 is TGTGCCAGCAGCTTAGCTACAGGGTACCAAGAGACCCAGTACTTC. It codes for CASSLATGYQETQYF.

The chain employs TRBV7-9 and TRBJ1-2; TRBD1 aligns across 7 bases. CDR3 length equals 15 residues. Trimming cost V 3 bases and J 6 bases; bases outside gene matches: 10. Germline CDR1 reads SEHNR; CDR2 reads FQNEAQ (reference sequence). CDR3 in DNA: TGTGCCAGCAGCTTGGGTCCTTTACAGGGGCATGGCTACACCTTC. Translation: CASSLGPLQGHGYTF.

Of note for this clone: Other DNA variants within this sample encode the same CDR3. CDR3 protein: CSARDNYEQYF. In DNA form, the CDR3 reads TGCAGTGCCCGGGACAACTACGAGCAGTACTTC. The V call is TRBV20-1, the J call TRBJ2-7, with D possibly matching TRBD1 (6 bases). This CDR3 is 11 amino acids long. The V gene lost 6 bases and the J gene lost 3 bases, with 9 bases spanning the gap. CDR1 DFQATT and CDR2 SNEGSKA come from the germline V gene (reference sequence).

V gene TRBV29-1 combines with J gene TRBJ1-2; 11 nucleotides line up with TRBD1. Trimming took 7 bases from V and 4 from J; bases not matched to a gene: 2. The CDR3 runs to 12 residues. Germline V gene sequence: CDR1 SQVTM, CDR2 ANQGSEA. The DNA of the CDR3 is TGCAGCGCCGGGACAGGGGGCTATGGCTACACCTTC. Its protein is CSAGTGGYGYTF.

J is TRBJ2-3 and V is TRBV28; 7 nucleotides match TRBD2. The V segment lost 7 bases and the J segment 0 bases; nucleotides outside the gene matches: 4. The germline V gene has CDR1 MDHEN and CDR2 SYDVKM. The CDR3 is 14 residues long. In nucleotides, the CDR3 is TGTGCCAGCATCATGGGGGGGAGCACAGATACGCAGTATTTT. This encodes CASIMGGSTDTQYF.

DNA for the CDR3: TGTGCCAGCAGTTTACCCCGGGGACAGGGAGGCAAAAACATTCAGTACTTC. Its translation is CASSLPRGQGGKNIQYF. The chain uses TRBV28 and TRBJ2-4; 9 nucleotides agree with TRBD1. The CDR3 has 17 amino acids. The trim removed 2 bases at V and 3 bases at J, leaving 8 bases unmatched. Germline CDR1 is MDHEN and CDR2 is SYDVKM.

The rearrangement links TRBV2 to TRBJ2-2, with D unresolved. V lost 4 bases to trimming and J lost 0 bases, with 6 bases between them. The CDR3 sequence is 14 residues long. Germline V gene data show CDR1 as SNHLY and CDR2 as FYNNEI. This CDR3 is CASSGIANTGELFF. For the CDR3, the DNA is TGTGCCAGCAGTGGAATAGCGAACACCGGGGAGCTGTTTTTT.

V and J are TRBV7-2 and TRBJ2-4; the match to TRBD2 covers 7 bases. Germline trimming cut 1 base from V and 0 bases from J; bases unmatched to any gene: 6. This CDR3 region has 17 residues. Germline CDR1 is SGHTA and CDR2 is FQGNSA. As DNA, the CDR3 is TGTGCCAGCAGCTTAGTCGGGAGGAGGGGAGCCAAAAACATTCAGTACTTC. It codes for CASSLVGRRGAKNIQYF. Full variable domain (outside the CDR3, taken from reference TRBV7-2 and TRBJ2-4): GAGVSQSPSNKVTEKGKDVELRCDPISGHTALYWYRQSLGQGLEFLIYFQGNSAPDKSGLPSDRFSAERTGGSVSTLTIQRTQQEDSAVYLCASSLVGRRGAKNIQYFGAGTRLSVL.

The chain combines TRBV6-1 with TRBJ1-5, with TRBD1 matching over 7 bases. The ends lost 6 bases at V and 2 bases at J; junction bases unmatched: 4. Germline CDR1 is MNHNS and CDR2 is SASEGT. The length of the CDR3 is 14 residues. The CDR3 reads CASSQDRGNQPQHF. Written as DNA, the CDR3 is TGTGCCAGCAGCCAAGACAGGGGCAATCAGCCCCAGCATTTT.

The CDR3 region is CASSSGVSSYNEQFF. In nucleotides, the CDR3 is TGTGCCAGCAGTTCCGGGGTTAGCTCCTACAATGAGCAGTTCTTC. V and J are TRBV6-6 and TRBJ2-1, with TRBD2 as a possible D gene (5 bases). V lost 4 bases, J lost 0 bases, and 10 bases lay in between. The CDR3 sequence is 15 residues long. Germline V gene data show CDR1 as MNHNY and CDR2 as SVGAGI (reference sequence).

The CDR3 DNA sequence: TGTGCCAGCAGCCCTGTTGTACAGGGGGTAATATATGGCTACACCTTC. It is translated as CASSPVVQGVIYGYTF. The J gene is TRBJ1-2, the V gene TRBV5-6; TRBD1 matches 8 bases. Trimming cost V 4 bases and J 5 bases; bases outside gene matches: 13. The CDR3 is made up of 16 amino acids. Per germline, CDR1 SGHDT and CDR2 YYEEEE.

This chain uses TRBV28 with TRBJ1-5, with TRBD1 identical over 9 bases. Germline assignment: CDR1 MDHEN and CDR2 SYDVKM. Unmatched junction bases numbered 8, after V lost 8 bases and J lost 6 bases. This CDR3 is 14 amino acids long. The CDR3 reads CASGRTGEVQPQHF. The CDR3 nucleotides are TGTGCCAGCGGGCGGACAGGGGAAGTTCAGCCCCAGCATTTT. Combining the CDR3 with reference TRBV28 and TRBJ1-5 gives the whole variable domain DVKVTQSSRYLVKRTGEKVFLECVQDMDHENMFWYRQDPGLGLRLIYFSYDVKMKEKGDIPEGYSVSREKKERFSLILESASTNQTSMYLCASGRTGEVQPQHFGDGTRLSIL.

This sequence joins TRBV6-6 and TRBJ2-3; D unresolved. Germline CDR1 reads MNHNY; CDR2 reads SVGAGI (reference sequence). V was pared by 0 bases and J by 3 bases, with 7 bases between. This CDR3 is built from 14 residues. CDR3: CASSYSQITDTQYF. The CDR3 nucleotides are TGTGCCAGCAGTTACTCGCAGATAACAGATACGCAGTATTTT.

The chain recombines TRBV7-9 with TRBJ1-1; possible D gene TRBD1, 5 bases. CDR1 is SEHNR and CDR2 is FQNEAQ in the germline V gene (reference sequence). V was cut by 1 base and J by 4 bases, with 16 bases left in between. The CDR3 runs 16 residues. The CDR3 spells CASSLVGGSMGTEAFF. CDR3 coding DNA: TGTGCCAGCAGCTTAGTGGGGGGTAGTATGGGCACTGAAGCTTTCTTT.

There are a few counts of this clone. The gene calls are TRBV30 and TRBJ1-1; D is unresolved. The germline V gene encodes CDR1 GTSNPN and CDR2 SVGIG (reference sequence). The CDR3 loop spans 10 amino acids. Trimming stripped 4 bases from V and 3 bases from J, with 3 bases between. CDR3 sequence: CAWKHTEAFF. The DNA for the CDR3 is TGTGCCTGGAAGCACACTGAAGCTTTCTTT.

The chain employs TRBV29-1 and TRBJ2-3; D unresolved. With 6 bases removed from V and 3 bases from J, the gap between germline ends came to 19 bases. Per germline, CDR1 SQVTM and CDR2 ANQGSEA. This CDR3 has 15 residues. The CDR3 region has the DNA TGCAGCGTCCAAAACTGGGCTATTGGTACAGATACGCAGTATTTT. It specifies CSVQNWAIGTDTQYF.